The 24 T cell receptor beta chains below come from one sample, sequenced in a study of T cell repertoires in cytomegalovirus infection. Using its own MiXCR run on the reads, TCRdb lists one record per CDR3 protein. The sample lists around 230,000 distinct CDR3 sequences, around 6.2% seen once, with more than 5.5% in the top ten. The sample consisted of PBMCs. The receptors originated from a human donor in good health (CMV status not recorded). Some clones in this sample may be carry-over from other donors' samples.

This clonotype was counted at least ten times. The chain carries TRBV20-1 and TRBJ2-3; D ambiguous. With 0 bases removed from V and 2 bases from J, the gap between germline ends came to 15 bases. Germline V gene lookup returns CDR1 DFQATT and CDR2 SNEGSKA (reference sequence). There are 16 residues in the CDR3. This CDR3 is CSARDLSTRNTDTQYF. CDR3 DNA: TGCAGTGCTAGAGACCTAAGTACGAGAAACACAGATACGCAGTATTTT.

This clonotype was observed at least ten times. The CDR3 sequence: CASSLGTLGYGYTF. CDR3 DNA: TGTGCCAGCAGCCTGGGGACCTTGGGCTATGGCTACACCTTC. The rearrangement uses TRBV7-8 and TRBJ1-2; D possibly corresponds to TRBD1 (5 bases). The CDR3 sequence is 14 residues long. Germline assignment: CDR1 SGHVS and CDR2 FQNEAQ. Trimming left V 5 bases short and J 4 bases short, with 14 bases between.

This clonotype came up many times. This sequence joins TRBV12-3 or TRBV12-4 and TRBJ1-2; 9 bases agree with TRBD1. J was trimmed by 8 bases and V by 4 bases; bases with no gene match: 8. The CDR3 has 14 residues. CDR3 nucleotide sequence: TGTGCCAGCAGTTACCGACAGGGGGGTAGAGGCTACACCTTC. Translated, it gives CASSYRQGGRGYTF.

This clonotype was picked up a small number of times. V usage is TRBV2 and J usage is TRBJ1-4, with TRBD1 as a possible D gene (5 bases). Germline V CDR1 and CDR2: SNHLY, FYNNEI. The V end lost 8 bases, the J end lost 5 bases, and 15 bases lay between the germline ends. This CDR3 spans 14 amino acids. Here the CDR3 reads CASSGGVKNEKLFF. As DNA, the CDR3 is TGTGCCAGCTCGGGGGGAGTGAAAAATGAAAAACTGTTTTTT.

This clonotype was seen ten or more times. The chain carries TRBV11-2 and TRBJ1-3; the D is unclear. From germline, CDR1 is SGHAT and CDR2 FQNNGV. CDR3 size: 16 residues. With 2 bases removed from V and 0 bases from J, the gap between germline ends came to 11 bases. The chain's CDR3 is CASSLIPPSSGNTIYF. In nucleotides, the CDR3 is TGTGCCAGCAGCTTAATCCCCCCGAGCTCTGGAAACACCATATATTTT.

This clonotype was recorded at least ten times. The CDR3 sequence is CASSYKGSGANVLTF. In DNA, the CDR3 is TGTGCCAGCAGTTACAAGGGGAGTGGGGCCAACGTCCTGACTTTC. V and J are TRBV6-5 and TRBJ2-6; the D call may be TRBD1 or TRBD2 (5 bases each). The V gene lost 2 bases and the J gene lost 3 bases, with 8 bases spanning the gap. The CDR3 runs to 15 residues. Germline V gene lookup returns CDR1 MNHEY and CDR2 SVGAGI.

At least ten counts were recorded for this clonotype. The chain joins TRBV29-1 to TRBJ2-3; D not resolved. Trimming left V 1 base short and J 3 bases short, with 8 bases between. This CDR3 comprises 13 residues. The germline V gene has CDR1 SQVTM and CDR2 ANQGSEA. The CDR3 loop reads CSVEGEGTDTQYF. Here the CDR3 DNA reads TGCAGCGTTGAAGGGGAAGGGACAGATACGCAGTATTTT.

This clonotype was detected ten times or more. The chain uses TRBV5-1 and TRBJ2-3; 8 bases match TRBD2. There are 14 residues in the CDR3. CDR1 and CDR2 from the germline V gene are SGHRS and YFSETQ. V shed 4 bases, J shed 1 base, and the junction held 2 bases outside the gene matches. The CDR3 protein is CASSTAGGTDTQYF. In nucleotides, the CDR3 is TGCGCCAGCAGCACAGCGGGGGGCACAGATACGCAGTATTTT. Full variable domain (missing parts from reference TRBV5-1 and TRBJ2-3): KAGVTQTPRYLIKTRGQQVTLSCSPISGHRSVSWYQQTPGQGLQFLFEYFSETQRNKGNFPGRFSGRQFSNSRSEMNVSTLELGDSALYLCASSTAGGTDTQYFGPGTRLTVL.

Ten or more counts support this clonotype. The rearrangement links TRBV2 to TRBJ2-6; D remains ambiguous. Trimming removed 4 bases at V and 1 base at J, with 8 bases between. Germline V gene sequence: CDR1 SNHLY, CDR2 FYNNEI. The CDR3 sequence is 15 residues long. This chain's CDR3 is CASSVKRSGANVLTF. The DNA of the CDR3 is TGTGCCAGCAGTGTCAAGAGGTCTGGGGCCAACGTCCTGACTTTC.

At least ten counts were recorded for this clonotype. The gene calls are TRBV6-1 and TRBJ1-6, with TRBD1 identical over 9 bases. The germline CDR1 and CDR2 sequences are MNHNS and SASEGT. Losses at the gene ends were 3 bases for V and 10 bases for J; bases not matched to a gene: 7. This CDR3 region has 15 residues. This CDR3 reads CASSDWTGVGSPLHF. In nucleotides, the CDR3 is TGTGCCAGCAGTGATTGGACAGGGGTCGGGTCACCCCTCCACTTT.

This clonotype was counted many times. V usage is TRBV7-2 and J usage is TRBJ1-2; D perhaps matches TRBD1 (6 bases). This CDR3 is 15 amino acids long. CDR1 is SGHTA and CDR2 is FQGNSA in the germline V gene. V was cut by 8 bases and J by 3 bases, with 19 bases left in between. Here the CDR3 DNA reads TGTGCCAGCCTTGTGCTGGCCGGGACATACTATGGCTACACCTTC. Its protein product is CASLVLAGTYYGYTF. Complete variable domain (other parts from reference TRBV7-2 and TRBJ1-2): GAGVSQSPSNKVTEKGKDVELRCDPISGHTALYWYRQSLGQGLEFLIYFQGNSAPDKSGLPSDRFSAERTGGSVSTLTIQRTQQEDSAVYLCASLVLAGTYYGYTFGSGTRLTVV.

This clonotype was recorded at least ten times. The chain employs TRBV29-1 and TRBJ1-2, with D possibly matching TRBD1 (5 bases). Trimming left V 4 bases short and J 4 bases short, with 13 bases between. This CDR3 is 13 amino acids long. The germline V gene has CDR1 SQVTM and CDR2 ANQGSEA. The CDR3 reads CSVGGGPVYGYTF. The DNA for the CDR3 is TGCAGCGTTGGCGGGGGACCTGTCTATGGCTACACCTTC.

The sample holds many counts of this clonotype. The rearrangement uses TRBV11-2 and TRBJ1-5; TRBD1 matches 8 bases. CDR3 length equals 15 residues. J was trimmed by 3 bases and V by 6 bases; bases with no gene match: 7. Germline CDR1 and CDR2: SGHAT and FQNNGV. CDR3 DNA: TGTGCCAGCAGACCTCCGGACAGGGACAATCAGCCCCAGCATTTT. This translates into CASRPPDRDNQPQHF. The whole variable domain, remainder taken from reference TRBV11-2 and TRBJ1-5, is EAGVAQSPRYKIIEKRQSVAFWCNPISGHATLYWYQQILGQGPKLLIQFQNNGVVDDSQLPKDRFSAERLKGVDSTLKIQPAKLEDSAVYLCASRPPDRDNQPQHFGDGTRLSIL.

This clonotype was observed at least ten times. V and J are TRBV2 and TRBJ2-5; D perhaps matches TRBD2 (5 bases). This CDR3 is built from 14 residues. Per germline, CDR1 SNHLY and CDR2 FYNNEI. Trimming left V 2 bases short and J 5 bases short, with 12 bases between. The CDR3 nucleotides are TGTGCCAGCAGTGAACGAGGGAGAGGGGAGACCCAGTACTTC. It yields the protein CASSERGRGETQYF.

This clonotype was observed many times. V usage is TRBV12-3 or TRBV12-4 and J usage is TRBJ1-5; D is ambiguous. CDR3 length: 14 residues. Trimming shortened V by 3 bases and J by 6 bases, and 12 bases separated the two germline ends. CDR3 residues: CASSFPGSSQPQHF. Here the CDR3 DNA reads TGTGCCAGCAGTTTCCCGGGGAGTAGTCAGCCCCAGCATTTT.

Of note for this clonotype: A much larger clonotype is one base distant, so this may be a read error. The rearrangement joins TRBV9 to TRBJ1-1, with D unresolved. Germline CDR1 and CDR2: SGDLS and YYNGEE. This CDR3 has 15 residues. The CDR3 DNA sequence: TGTGCCATCAGCGTAGAAGGGTTGGGCGACACTGAAGCTTTCTTT. Protein product: CAISVEGLGDTEAFF.

This clonotype was seen ten or more times. The V and J genes are TRBV7-2 and TRBJ1-5; 7 nucleotides line up with TRBD1. The CDR3 length is 14 residues. Germline CDR1 and CDR2: SGHTA and FQGNSA. J was trimmed by 7 bases and V by 5 bases; bases with no gene match: 8. CDR3 loop: CASSRTGLGQPQHF. The CDR3 region has the DNA TGTGCCAGCAGCCGGACAGGCCTCGGACAGCCCCAGCATTTT. The whole variable domain, remainder taken from reference TRBV7-2 and TRBJ1-5, is GAGVSQSPSNKVTEKGKDVELRCDPISGHTALYWYRQSLGQGLEFLIYFQGNSAPDKSGLPSDRFSAERTGGSVSTLTIQRTQQEDSAVYLCASSRTGLGQPQHFGDGTRLSIL.

In DNA form, the CDR3 reads TGTGCCAGCAGTTTGCAACAGGGCTTGAGGGAAAAACTGTTTTTT. This codes for CASSLQQGLREKLFF. J is TRBJ1-4 and V is TRBV12-3 or TRBV12-4; possible D gene TRBD1, 6 bases. With 3 bases removed from V and 8 bases from J, the gap between germline ends came to 16 bases. The CDR3 runs 15 residues.

This clonotype was detected ten times or more. The rearrangement joins TRBV2 to TRBJ2-5; TRBD1 aligns across 9 bases. Germline CDR1 SNHLY, CDR2 FYNNEI. With V trimmed by 2 bases and J by 3 bases, 7 bases remained unmatched. This CDR3 is built from 16 residues. The CDR3 DNA is TGTGCCAGCAGTGAACTAGTCGGGACAGGGAAAGAGACCCAGTACTTC. It is translated as CASSELVGTGKETQYF.

This clonotype was seen at least ten times. Its ends do not fully match the called genes, so a read error is possible. The V gene is TRBV7-2, the J gene TRBJ2-5, with 14 nucleotides matching TRBD2. Germline values: CDR1 SGHTA, CDR2 FQGNSA. This CDR3 is 15 amino acids long. This CDR3 is CASSSYGLAGGPRHF. Written as DNA, the CDR3 is TGTGCCAGCAGCTCCTATGGACTAGCGGGGGGTCCCAGGCACTTC.

In its sample, this clonotype was seen many times. The chain combines TRBV20-1 with TRBJ1-1; 9 nucleotides align to TRBD1. Losses at the gene ends were 7 bases for V and 4 bases for J; bases not matched to a gene: 7. CDR3 length: 13 amino acids. The germline V gene encodes CDR1 DFQATT and CDR2 SNEGSKA (reference sequence). Written as DNA, the CDR3 is TGCAGTGTCTCCGGGACAGGGTTCACTGAAGCTTTCTTT. As protein: CSVSGTGFTEAFF.

Ten or more counts support this clonotype. The V gene is TRBV6-6, the J gene TRBJ2-3; D unresolved. The CDR3 extends over 11 amino acids. Germline V lookup: CDR1 MNHNY, CDR2 SVGAGI (reference sequence). With 2 bases removed from V and 6 bases from J, the gap between germline ends came to 3 bases. The CDR3 loop is CASSYPDTQYF. The CDR3 region has the DNA TGTGCCAGCAGTTACCCCGATACGCAGTATTTT.

This clonotype has ten or more counts. This chain connects TRBV29-1 to TRBJ1-2; D is unresolved. Germline lookup yields CDR1 SQVTM and CDR2 ANQGSEA. V was cut by 6 bases and J by 3 bases, with 8 bases left in between. This CDR3 comprises 11 residues. CDR3 sequence (DNA): TGCAGCGTCGGCGAGCACTATGGCTACACCTTC. Translated, it gives CSVGEHYGYTF.

At least ten counts were recorded for this clonotype. This chain's CDR3 is CASSPWGDYSQGSYEQYF. CDR3 nucleotide sequence: TGTGCCAGCAGCCCCTGGGGGGACTACTCCCAGGGTTCCTACGAGCAGTACTTC. The chain employs TRBV7-2 and TRBJ2-7; the match to TRBD2 covers 7 bases. The CDR3 loop spans 18 amino acids. Unmatched junction bases numbered 17, after V lost 5 bases and J lost 1 base. Germline CDR1 reads SGHTA; CDR2 reads FQGNSA.